Listed below are T cell receptor beta chains from one sample, sequenced in a study of blood T cell repertoires in COVID-19. Sequenced by immunoSEQ multiplex PCR; TCRdb stores in-frame clones only, minus some. The profile covers roughly 50,000 clones, with 88% appearing a single time and less than 8.5% taken by the ten largest. Sequences were obtained from peripheral blood. These TCRs come from a man in his fifties or sixties with acute or convalescent COVID-19. Both conserved end residues are part of each CDR3. D genes are given only for firm matches. Not all rows give a size; the values are once, few, many and, for expanded clones, a class.

D gene: -; V gene: TRBV19; clone size: -; J gene: TRBJ1-1; CDR3 protein: CASSSQGGTEAFF; CDR3 DNA: TGTGCCAGTAGTTCCCAGGGTGGGACTGAAGCTTTCTTT
D gene: -; V gene: TRBV20-1; clone size: once; J gene: TRBJ1-2; CDR3 protein: CSASANYGYTF; CDR3 DNA: TGCAGTGCTAGTGCGAACTATGGCTACACCTTC
D gene: -; V gene: TRBV5-4; clone size: -; J gene: TRBJ2-7; CDR3 protein: CASSFSEGAYEQYF; CDR3 DNA: TGTGCCAGCAGCTTTTCAGAGGGGGCCTACGAGCAGTACTTC
D gene: -; V gene: TRBV6-6; clone size: -; J gene: TRBJ1-5; CDR3 protein: CASSYYAASNQPQHF; CDR3 DNA: TGTGCCAGCAGTTACTATGCGGCCTCCAATCAGCCCCAGCATTTT
D gene: -; V gene: TRBV20-1; clone size: -; J gene: TRBJ1-2; CDR3 protein: CSASNAVNYGYTF; CDR3 DNA: TGCAGTGCTAGTAATGCAGTAAACTATGGCTACACCTTC
D gene: TRBD1; V gene: TRBV30; clone size: -; J gene: TRBJ2-2; CDR3 protein: CAWSAPGTGDTGELFF; CDR3 DNA: TGTGCCTGGAGTGCCCCCGGGACAGGGGACACCGGGGAGCTGTTTTTT
D gene: TRBD2; V gene: TRBV5-4; clone size: -; J gene: TRBJ2-1; CDR3 protein: CASSLDSGTSVGNEQFF; CDR3 DNA: TGTGCCAGCAGCTTAGACTCCGGGACTAGCGTGGGGAATGAGCAGTTCTTC
D gene: -; V gene: TRBV2; clone size: -; J gene: TRBJ2-1; CDR3 protein: CASSEGQGGYNEQFF; CDR3 DNA: TGTGCCAGCAGTGAAGGGCAGGGGGGTTACAATGAGCAGTTCTTC
D gene: TRBD1; V gene: TRBV5-4; clone size: -; J gene: TRBJ2-5; CDR3 protein: CASSPWTGGLEETQYF; CDR3 DNA: TGTGCCAGCAGCCCATGGACAGGGGGTCTGGAAGAGACCCAGTACTTC
D gene: -; V gene: TRBV3-1/TRBV3-2; clone size: -; J gene: TRBJ1-5; CDR3 protein: CASSLRQDNQPQHF; CDR3 DNA: TGTGCCAGCAGCCTTCGACAGGATAATCAGCCCCAGCATTTT
D gene: TRBD2; V gene: TRBV28; clone size: -; J gene: TRBJ2-3; CDR3 protein: CASSPPGLAFRDTQYF; CDR3 DNA: TGTGCCAGCAGTCCCCCGGGACTAGCATTTAGAGATACGCAGTATTTT
D gene: -; V gene: TRBV19; clone size: -; J gene: TRBJ1-1; CDR3 protein: CASMVPQGYGNTEAFF; CDR3 DNA: TGTGCCAGTATGGTCCCCCAGGGGTACGGGAACACTGAAGCTTTCTTT
D gene: TRBD1; V gene: TRBV10-3; clone size: -; J gene: TRBJ2-1; CDR3 protein: CAISTDREIDEQFF; CDR3 DNA: TGTGCCATCAGTACGGACAGGGAAATCGATGAGCAGTTCTTC
D gene: TRBD1; V gene: TRBV10-3; clone size: few; J gene: TRBJ1-5; CDR3 protein: CAISGTGEGQPQHF; CDR3 DNA: TGTGCCATCTCCGGGACAGGGGAAGGCCAGCCCCAGCATTTT
D gene: -; V gene: TRBV4-1; clone size: -; J gene: TRBJ1-1; CDR3 protein: CASSPRPAGLFLNTEAFF; CDR3 DNA: TGCGCCAGCAGCCCGCGCCCAGCGGGTTTATTTTTGAACACTGAAGCTTTCTTT
D gene: -; V gene: TRBV5-1; clone size: -; J gene: TRBJ1-1; CDR3 protein: CASCPTMRVCEAFF; CDR3 DNA: TGCGCCAGCTGTCCAACGATGAGGGTGTGTGAAGCTTTCTTT
D gene: -; V gene: TRBV3-1/TRBV3-2; clone size: -; J gene: TRBJ1-2; CDR3 protein: CASSQGFTNYGYTF; CDR3 DNA: TGTGCCAGCAGCCAAGGTTTTACTAACTATGGCTACACCTTC
D gene: TRBD1; V gene: TRBV2; clone size: few; J gene: TRBJ2-7; CDR3 protein: CASETGNEQYF; CDR3 DNA: TGTGCCAGTGAGACAGGGAACGAGCAGTACTTC
D gene: TRBD1; V gene: TRBV19; clone size: -; J gene: TRBJ2-7; CDR3 protein: CASSLRDRKGEQYF; CDR3 DNA: TGTGCCAGTAGTCTCCGGGACAGGAAGGGCGAGCAGTACTTC
D gene: -; V gene: TRBV30; clone size: -; J gene: TRBJ1-1; CDR3 protein: CAFRANTEAFF; CDR3 DNA: TGTGCCTTCCGAGCTAACACTGAAGCTTTCTTT
D gene: -; V gene: TRBV4-1; clone size: -; J gene: TRBJ1-2; CDR3 protein: CASSQEAGILGYTF; CDR3 DNA: TGCGCCAGCAGCCAAGAGGCAGGAATTCTAGGCTACACCTTC
D gene: TRBD1; V gene: TRBV20-1; clone size: -; J gene: TRBJ2-7; CDR3 protein: CSASARDRADYEQYF; CDR3 DNA: TGCAGTGCTAGTGCACGGGACAGGGCAGACTACGAGCAGTACTTC
D gene: -; V gene: TRBV5-6; clone size: -; J gene: TRBJ1-5; CDR3 protein: CASSRGGPNPPNGPQHF; CDR3 DNA: TGTGCCAGCAGCCGAGGGGGACCTAACCCTCCCAATGGGCCCCAGCATTTT
D gene: TRBD1; V gene: TRBV7-7; clone size: -; J gene: TRBJ1-6; CDR3 protein: CASSTGQGANSPLHF; CDR3 DNA: TGTGCCAGCAGCACGGGACAGGGGGCAAATTCACCCCTCCACTTT
D gene: TRBD1; V gene: TRBV29-1; clone size: -; J gene: TRBJ1-5; CDR3 protein: CSVTQGDDQPQHF; CDR3 DNA: TGCAGCGTTACACAGGGGGATGATCAGCCCCAGCATTTT
D gene: -; V gene: TRBV6-1; clone size: -; J gene: TRBJ1-1; CDR3 protein: CASSEALASRNTEAFF; CDR3 DNA: TGTGCCAGCAGTGAAGCACTAGCCAGTCGGAACACTGAAGCTTTCTTT
D gene: TRBD1; V gene: TRBV7-2; clone size: -; J gene: TRBJ2-7; CDR3 protein: CASSSGTGAWEQYF; CDR3 DNA: TGTGCCAGCAGCTCCGGGACAGGGGCATGGGAGCAGTACTTC
D gene: -; V gene: TRBV5-1; clone size: once; J gene: TRBJ1-5; CDR3 protein: CASSADSAPNQPQHF; CDR3 DNA: TGCGCCAGCAGCGCGGACAGCGCCCCCAATCAGCCCCAGCATTTT
D gene: -; V gene: TRBV6-5; clone size: -; J gene: TRBJ2-1; CDR3 protein: CASSSPGWRSNEQFF; CDR3 DNA: TGTGCCAGCAGTTCCCCGGGATGGCGGTCAAATGAGCAGTTCTTC
D gene: -; V gene: TRBV5-1; clone size: -; J gene: TRBJ1-2; CDR3 protein: CASSLQGNRYGYTF; CDR3 DNA: TGCGCCAGCAGCTTACAGGGAAATCGATATGGCTACACCTTC